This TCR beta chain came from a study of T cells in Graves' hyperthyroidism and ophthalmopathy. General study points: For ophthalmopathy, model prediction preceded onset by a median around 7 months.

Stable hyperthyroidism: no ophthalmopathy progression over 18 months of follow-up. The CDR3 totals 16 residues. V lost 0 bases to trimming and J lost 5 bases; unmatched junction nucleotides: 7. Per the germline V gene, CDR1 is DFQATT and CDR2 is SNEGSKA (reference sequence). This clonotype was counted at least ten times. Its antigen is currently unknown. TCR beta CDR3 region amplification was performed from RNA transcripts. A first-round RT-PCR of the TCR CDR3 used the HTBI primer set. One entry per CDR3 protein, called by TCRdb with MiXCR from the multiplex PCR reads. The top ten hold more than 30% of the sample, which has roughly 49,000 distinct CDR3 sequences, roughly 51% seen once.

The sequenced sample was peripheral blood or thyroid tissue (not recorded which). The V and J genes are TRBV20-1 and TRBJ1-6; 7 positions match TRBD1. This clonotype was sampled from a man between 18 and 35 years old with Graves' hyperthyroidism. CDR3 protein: CSARDGGQSNNSPLHF. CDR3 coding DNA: TGCAGTGCTAGAGATGGGGGACAGTCCAATAATTCACCCCTCCACTTT.